Listed below are T cell receptor beta chains from one sample, sequenced in a study of response to subunit inactivated influenza vaccine. TCRdb passed the RT-PCR reads through MiXCR, listing each CDR3 protein once. Of under 800,000 distinct CDR3 sequences listed, approximately 15% were seen once; the top ten hold 5.5% to 8%. Material: PBMCs from blood, obtained around two weeks before vaccination. Source of these receptors: a man in his forties or fifties who received an inactivated influenza vaccine. Each CDR3 is given without its conserved first and last residue. Clone size is stated in some rows and not others, as once, few, many or a class when expanded.

j_gene | abundance | v_gene | CDR3aa
TRBJ2-3 | . | TRBV30 | AWSRPGERDTQY
TRBJ1-1 | few | TRBV7-9 | ASSLRPGANSEAF
TRBJ2-1 | few | TRBV12-3/TRBV12-4 | ASSFNQGQGSYNEQF
TRBJ1-5 | . | TRBV2 | ASTRQGLGNQPQH
TRBJ1-3 | many | TRBV20-1 | SARDGLSGNTIY
TRBJ1-5 | . | TRBV6-2/TRBV6-3 | ASSYSSTTNQPQH
TRBJ1-5 | . | TRBV30 | AWSDLRDLSNQPQH
TRBJ2-2 | . | TRBV7-2 | ASSSIPGGSGTGELF
TRBJ2-7 | few | TRBV27 | ASSPIGFTYEQY
TRBJ2-3 | once | TRBV6-5 | ASSYGPLADTQY
TRBJ2-5 | few | TRBV28 | ATTYVGETQY
TRBJ2-2 | few | TRBV10-1 | ASGGGGSTGELF
TRBJ2-7 | . | TRBV9 | ASSASTGPYEQY
TRBJ2-3 | . | TRBV27 | ASSLQTCTDTQY
TRBJ2-1 | . | TRBV7-8 | ASSRSRTLYNEQF
TRBJ1-3 | . | TRBV12-3/TRBV12-4 | ASSLGQGVGNTIY
TRBJ1-2 | many | TRBV29-1 | SVEGQSWGYT
TRBJ2-1 | few | TRBV11-2 | ASSLVREGGNEQF
TRBJ2-3 | . | TRBV10-3 | AISDRGLAVPTDTQY
TRBJ2-2 | . | TRBV10-3 | AISAANTGELF
TRBJ2-1 | few | TRBV7-9 | ASSLDRGLGEQF
TRBJ2-2 | many | TRBV12-3/TRBV12-4 | ASTRTANTGELF
TRBJ1-6 | few | TRBV28 | ATRQGYSPLH
TRBJ2-5 | few | TRBV2 | ASSLMAGVETQY
TRBJ2-3 | . | TRBV5-1 | ASSLEPSSTDTQY